These 18 T cell receptor beta chains share one sample of origin, sequenced in a study of T cell clones after liver transplantation. TCRdb keeps only in-frame clones here, not all; method: immunoSEQ multiplex PCR. Of 55,000 to 75,000 clones listed, less than 85% are singletons. The starting material was CD4+ T cells from blood, obtained at the 15-month timepoint. The receptors originated from a human patient who received a liver transplant. Part of the T cell pool may stem from the graft donor.

The chain is built from TRBV2 and TRBJ2-1, with 10 bases lining up with TRBD2. The CDR3 is 15 amino acids. Losses at the gene ends were 2 bases for V and 5 bases for J; bases not matched to a gene: 3. Germline CDR1 is SNHLY and CDR2 is FYNNEI. The CDR3 DNA is TGTGCCAGCAGTGAACTAGCGGGAGTAGACAATGAGCAGTTCTTC. It translates to CASSELAGVDNEQFF.

J is TRBJ2-7 and V is TRBV11-2, with a weak D call TRBD1 (5 bases). Germline V CDR1 and CDR2: SGHAT, FQNNGV. CDR3 length: 14 residues. Trimming stripped 3 bases from V and 1 base from J, with 10 bases between. In nucleotides, the CDR3 is TGTGCCAGCAGCTTTGGCAGGGATTCCTACGAGCAGTACGTC. It translates to CASSFGRDSYEQYV.

The chain recombines TRBV6-1 with TRBJ2-2; D possibly corresponds to TRBD2 (5 bases). The germline V gene has CDR1 MNHNS and CDR2 SASEGT. This CDR3 spans 15 amino acids. V was shortened by 8 bases and J by 3 bases, with 16 bases between the two germline ends. The CDR3 DNA reads as TGTGCCAGCGCAAACGCACTAGGACACACCGGGGAGCTGTTTTTT. The encoded protein is CASANALGHTGELFF.

The chain combines TRBV11-2 with TRBJ2-7; either TRBD1 or TRBD2 may supply D (6 bases each). This CDR3 contains 14 residues. V shed 1 base and J shed 5 bases, with 12 bases lying between them. Germline V gives CDR1 SGHAT, CDR2 FQNNGV. The CDR3 region is CASSLASGAHEQYV. The CDR3 nucleotides read TGTGCCAGCAGCTTAGCTTCGGGGGCCCACGAGCAGTACGTC.

This clone has only one observation. The identical CDR3 is also encoded by other nucleotide sequences in the sample. V and J are TRBV5-1 and TRBJ2-2; maybe TRBD1 (5 bases). CDR3 length: 15 amino acids. The V and J ends lost 4 bases and 1 base respectively, with 11 bases between them. CDR1 is SGHRS, CDR2 YFSETQ, per germline. The CDR3 protein is CASSDDRRNTGELFF. CDR3 sequence (DNA): TGCGCCAGCAGCGATGACAGACGGAACACCGGGGAGCTGTTTTTT.

The genes are TRBV7-8 and TRBJ2-7; the D gene could be TRBD1 or TRBD2 (5 bases each). V lost 1 base and J 7 bases, leaving 20 bases between the germline ends. The CDR3 totals 16 residues. Germline-derived CDR1 and CDR2 are SGHVS and FQNEAQ. CDR3 nucleotides: TGTGCCAGCAGCTTAGGGGGCGGAACGGGGCCTTGGGAGCAGTACTTC. This sequence encodes CASSLGGGTGPWEQYF.

This clone was seen only a few times. The rearrangement joins TRBV2 to TRBJ2-2; D remains unclear. There are 14 residues in the CDR3. CDR1 is SNHLY and CDR2 is FYNNEI in the germline V gene. The V end lost 4 bases, the J end lost 4 bases, and 10 bases lay between the germline ends. The CDR3 DNA sequence: TGTGCCAGCAGTGGAATAGGGATCACCGGGGAGCTGTTTTTT. This gives the protein CASSGIGITGELFF. Complete variable domain (other parts from reference TRBV2 and TRBJ2-2): EPEVTQTPSHQVTQMGQEVILRCVPISNHLYFYWYRQILGQKVEFLVSFYNNEISEKSEIFDDQFSVERPDGSNFTLKIRSTKLEDSAMYFCASSGIGITGELFFGEGSRLTVL.

At least ten counts were recorded for this clone. This chain joins TRBV6-5 and TRBJ1-5; 7 bases agree with TRBD1. Germline lookup yields CDR1 MNHEY and CDR2 SVGAGI. The CDR3 contains 15 residues. The J segment lost 3 bases and the V segment lost 5 bases, leaving 7 bases of the junction unmatched. The CDR3 DNA is TGTGCCAGCAGTAATGGACAGGCCTACAATCAGCCCCAGCATTTT. This translates into CASSNGQAYNQPQHF.

The chain recombines TRBV7-2 with TRBJ1-1, with D maybe TRBD1 (5 bases). Germline lookup yields CDR1 SGHTA and CDR2 FQGNSA. Between the trimmed V and J ends, which lost 2 bases and 5 bases, there was a span of 15 bases. CDR3 length: 15 residues. This chain's CDR3 is CASSLLSRARTEAFF. CDR3 in DNA: TGTGCCAGCAGCTTACTCTCCAGGGCGAGGACTGAAGCTTTCTTT.

Relative to its sample, this clone is medium-sized. V usage is TRBV5-6 and J usage is TRBJ2-7, with D possibly being TRBD1 (5 bases). The CDR3 has 13 residues. The V gene's germline CDR1 is SGHDT and CDR2 YYEEEE. Trimming pared 0 bases from V and 3 bases from J, leaving 7 bases between. CDR3 in DNA: TGTGCCAGCAGCTTGGGACAGAGCTACGAGCAGTACTTC. As protein: CASSLGQSYEQYF.

The gene calls are TRBV5-1 and TRBJ2-7, with a possible D match to TRBD1 (5 bases). This CDR3 is built from 14 residues. CDR1 is SGHRS and CDR2 is YFSETQ in the germline V gene. Trimming removed 5 bases from V and 2 bases from J, with 14 bases in between. CDR3 region: CASSPGHGTYEQYF. In DNA, the CDR3 is TGCGCCAGCAGTCCCGGACACGGCACCTACGAGCAGTACTTC.

V usage is TRBV7-2 and J usage is TRBJ2-3; TRBD1 agrees at 7 bases. The CDR3 totals 15 residues. In germline, CDR1 is SGHTA, CDR2 FQGNSA. The trim removed 3 bases at V and 2 bases at J, leaving 5 bases unmatched. CDR3 in amino acids: CASSLGQSNTDTQYF. CDR3 DNA sequence: TGTGCCAGCAGCTTGGGACAGAGTAACACAGATACGCAGTATTTT.

The DNA of the CDR3 is TGTGCCAGCAGTGGTTTACCCCGGGGCGGGGGATACGAGCAGTACTTC. Translation gives CASSGLPRGGGYEQYF. The V and J genes are TRBV2 and TRBJ2-7, with TRBD2 matching 7 bases. This CDR3 has 16 amino acids. Losses at the gene ends were 4 bases for V and 4 bases for J; bases not matched to a gene: 13. Per germline, CDR1 SNHLY and CDR2 FYNNEI.

This clone has ten or more counts. The V gene is TRBV10-1, the J gene TRBJ2-1, with a tentative D call TRBD1 (5 bases). This CDR3 is built from 15 residues. From germline, CDR1 is WNHNN and CDR2 SYGVQD (reference sequence). The ends were cut back, 3 bases at V and 1 base at J, with 10 bases in the middle. The CDR3 region is CASSDTGASYNEQFF. The CDR3 DNA is TGCGCCAGCAGTGATACAGGAGCTTCCTACAATGAGCAGTTCTTC.

This rearrangement joins TRBV6-5 to TRBJ1-5, with D possibly TRBD1 on 5 matching bases. Germline CDR1 and CDR2: MNHEY and SVGAGI. The CDR3 spans 13 residues. V lost 6 bases and J lost 3, with 9 bases in between. The CDR3 here is CASSQGYNQPQHF. CDR3 DNA: TGTGCCAGCAGCCAGGGTTACAATCAGCCCCAGCATTTT.

This chain links TRBV6-5 with TRBJ2-7; D gene uncertain. This CDR3 contains 11 residues. Between the trimmed V and J ends, which lost 0 bases and 8 bases, there was a span of 5 bases. CDR1 and CDR2 from the germline V gene are MNHEY and SVGAGI. This chain's CDR3 is CASSYSIKQYF. CDR3 bases: TGTGCCAGCAGTTACTCGATCAAGCAGTACTTC.

The chain uses TRBV28 and TRBJ2-3; 9 bases map to TRBD1. CDR1 and CDR2 from the germline V gene are MDHEN and SYDVKM. This CDR3 spans 16 amino acids. The V gene end was trimmed by 4 bases and the J gene end by 4 bases; junction bases not matched to a gene: 9. The CDR3 DNA follows: TGTGCCAGCAGTTCAGCCGGGAACAGGGGGCCAGATACGCAGTATTTT. Its protein is CASSSAGNRGPDTQYF.

The J gene is TRBJ2-7, the V gene TRBV6-5; 7 nucleotides align to TRBD2. V dropped 6 bases and J dropped 5; count of bases not matched to a gene: 13. CDR1 is MNHEY, CDR2 SVGAGI, per germline. This CDR3 has 15 residues. The CDR3: CASSRGERDRDEQYF. The CDR3 DNA sequence: TGTGCCAGCAGCCGGGGGGAGAGGGATCGCGACGAGCAGTACTTC.